This TCR beta chain was sequenced during a study of blood T cells in healthy people across ages. Study outcomes and limitations: Investigators treated diversity estimates from one million T cells as underestimates. Naive and antigen-experienced cells were not separated, limiting conclusive comparison.

Together with a sample-barcoded 5' primer, a J-beta primer mix was included in a second PCR lasting roughly 7 to 11 cycles. TCRdb used MiXCR to reprocess the 5' RACE reads, holding one entry per CDR3 protein. The sample gives 850,000 or so distinct CDR3 sequences, 29% of which show up once; roughly 17% is in the top ten. V was shortened by 6 bases and J by 7 bases, with 18 bases between the two germline ends. CDR1 SSHAT and CDR2 FNYEAQ come from the germline V gene (reference sequence). The CDR3 runs to 15 residues. A note on this clonotype: What it recognizes is unknown.

Sequences were obtained from blood. This clonotype originated in an elderly woman in good health. This sequence joins TRBV7-7 and TRBJ2-2; no reliable D call. The chain's CDR3 is CASSPPGLSYGELFF. CDR3 sequence (DNA): TGTGCCAGCAGTCCACCGGGCCTAAGTTACGGGGAGCTGTTTTTT.